This TCR beta chain is from a study of blood T cell repertoires in COVID-19. At the level of the study: PBMCs, B-cell-depleted T cells, or T cells were the source of the cDNA or gDNA that made up the material.

The CDR3 has 16 residues. Looked up from germline, CDR1 is MDHEN and CDR2 is SYDVKM. The germline V and J ends were trimmed by 1 base and 1 base, with 11 bases remaining between them. In the source study's methods: The authors estimated nucleated cell counts from reference gene primer amplification. Profiling relied on immunoSEQ multiplex PCR, and the TCRdb table lists in-frame clones only, not all of them. The V and J calls and clone size were taken over from that table, and D and trimming were inferred from the DNA. Of 200,000 to 300,000 clones in the sample, about four fifths were seen once. Seattle patients were enrolled during active infection and followed longitudinally.

The TCR was taken from a woman older than 75 with COVID-19, enrolled during active disease. Sequences were obtained from peripheral blood. The chain uses TRBV28 and TRBJ1-5; D perhaps matches TRBD1 (5 bases). The CDR3 loop is CASSLLTAGSNQPQHF. The CDR3 DNA follows: TGTGCCAGCAGTTTATTGACAGCGGGGAGCAATCAGCCCCAGCATTTT. The full variable domain, with the rest looked up from reference TRBV28 and TRBJ1-5, is DVKVTQSSRYLVKRTGEKVFLECVQDMDHENMFWYRQDPGLGLRLIYFSYDVKMKEKGDIPEGYSVSREKKERFSLILESASTNQTSMYLCASSLLTAGSNQPQHFGDGTRLSIL.